This entry lists 7 T cell receptor beta chains sequenced from one sample in a study of cytomegalovirus exposure and HLA in healthy donors. Researchers ran the PCR with 60 Vbeta and 13 Jbeta primers. Libraries were prepared by immunoSEQ multiplex PCR; TCRdb keeps only in-frame clonotypes and omits some of them. This sample has some 150,000 clones, with approximately 60% found just once. Sample: PBMCs. These receptors originate from a woman between 40 and 55 years old in good health and CMV-seronegative.

The chain employs TRBV2 and TRBJ1-2; 8 bases align to TRBD1. The ends lost 6 bases at V and 4 bases at J; junction bases unmatched: 13. This CDR3 has 16 residues. Germline CDR1 and CDR2: SNHLY and FYNNEI. The CDR3 region is CASSPQDRAITYGYTF. The CDR3 nucleotides read TGTGCCAGCAGCCCCCAGGACAGGGCGATAACCTATGGCTACACCTTC.

The chain links TRBV7-9 to TRBJ1-1, with D possibly being TRBD1 (5 bases). The CDR3 has 17 amino acids. Germline-derived CDR1 and CDR2 are SEHNR and FQNEAQ (reference sequence). V lost 8 bases and J lost 1, with 23 bases in between. In DNA, the CDR3 is TGTGCCAGCCCCTATGGCTGGGAGGTTGGGACGAACACTGAAGCTTTCTTT. This codes for CASPYGWEVGTNTEAFF.

In its sample, this clone was seen a few times. The CDR3 nucleotides are TGTGCCAGCAGCCAAGAATGGGGACAGGGGGGAACAGATACGCAGTATTTT. Its translation: CASSQEWGQGGTDTQYF. This sequence joins TRBV4-2 and TRBJ2-3, with 11 bases that match TRBD1. This CDR3 region has 17 residues. Germline V gene data show CDR1 as LGHNA and CDR2 as YNFKEQ. J lost 3 bases, V lost 0 bases, and 5 bases had no gene match.

This chain joins TRBV2 and TRBJ1-5; unclear D gene. V was shortened by 7 bases and J by 1 base, with 8 bases between the two germline ends. CDR1 and CDR2 from the germline V gene are SNHLY and FYNNEI. CDR3 length equals 13 residues. CDR3 sequence (DNA): TGTGCCAGCAACCCCAGGAGCAATCAGCCCCAGCATTTT. It codes for CASNPRSNQPQHF.

This rearrangement joins TRBV10-3 to TRBJ1-1; 9 positions match TRBD1. Germline values: CDR1 ENHRY, CDR2 SYGVKD. J was trimmed by 5 bases and V by 4 bases; bases with no gene match: 5. The CDR3 runs to 14 residues. Here the CDR3 reads CAISGGTGRTEAFF. DNA of the CDR3: TGTGCCATCAGTGGGGGGACAGGGAGGACTGAAGCTTTCTTT.

This clone showed up just a few times. The rearrangement joins TRBV7-9 to TRBJ2-3; tentatively, D is TRBD2 (5 bases). The germline CDR1 and CDR2 sequences are SEHNR and FQNEAQ (reference sequence). V gave up 1 base and J gave up 2 bases, with 10 bases separating them. This CDR3 comprises 15 residues. CDR3 region: CASSLEGSDTDTQYF. CDR3 sequence (DNA): TGTGCCAGCAGCTTAGAGGGTAGCGACACAGATACGCAGTATTTT. Complete variable domain (other parts from reference TRBV7-9 and TRBJ2-3): DTGVSQNPRHKITKRGQNVTFRCDPISEHNRLYWYRQTLGQGPEFLTYFQNEAQLEKSRLLSDRFSAERPKGSFSTLEIQRTEQGDSAMYLCASSLEGSDTDTQYFGPGTRLTVL.

The V gene is TRBV6-6, the J gene TRBJ2-1; possible D gene TRBD2, 6 bases. Germline V gene lookup returns CDR1 MNHNY and CDR2 SVGAGI (reference sequence). With 1 base removed from V and 5 bases from J, the gap between germline ends came to 9 bases. The CDR3 loop spans 14 amino acids. The CDR3 sequence is CASSYYAGNNEQFF. CDR3 DNA sequence: TGTGCCAGCAGTTACTACGCGGGAAACAATGAGCAGTTCTTC.